The 30 T cell receptor beta chains reported below all come from one sample, sequenced in a study of OX40 agonist ivuxolimab in advanced cancers. The method was immunoSEQ multiplex PCR; TCRdb's version includes in-frame clones alone and lacks a portion of them. The repertoire consists of 50,000 to 75,000 clones, with approximately 90% occurring once and the leading ten covering about 0.34%. The sample consisted of CD4+ or CD8+ T cells sorted from blood, taken in a trial of the OX40 agonist ivuxolimab. These receptors all come from an adult with an advanced solid tumor such as melanoma, head and neck, liver or kidney cancer.

This clone was seen a few times. Other DNA sequences in the sample encode the same CDR3. J is TRBJ2-2 and V is TRBV13, with D unresolved. The CDR3 is made up of 15 amino acids. V was clipped by 5 bases and J by 6 bases, with 16 bases between them. The germline V gene encodes CDR1 PRHDT and CDR2 FYEKMQ (reference sequence). CDR3 nucleotide sequence: TGTGCCAGCAGCGATCCCCGGGCCCCAGCCGGGGAGCTGTTTTTT. Translated: CASSDPRAPAGELFF.

This clone occurred a few times. The CDR3 protein is CASSLGRQINQPQHF. CDR3 DNA sequence: TGTGCCAGCAGCTTAGGTCGGCAGATTAATCAGCCCCAGCATTTT. The chain combines TRBV7-8 with TRBJ1-5; D gene ambiguous. Germline V CDR1 and CDR2: SGHVS, FQNEAQ. Trimming removed 1 base from V and 4 bases from J, with 11 bases in between. This CDR3 comprises 15 residues.

The table lists this clone with a few counts. This sequence joins TRBV11-2 and TRBJ2-3; D unresolved. V was shortened by 7 bases and J by 7 bases, with 9 bases between the two germline ends. The CDR3 has 11 amino acids. CDR1 is SGHAT and CDR2 is FQNNGV in the germline V gene. CDR3 loop: CASTDENTQYF. CDR3 DNA sequence: TGTGCCAGCACGGACGAAAATACGCAGTATTTT.

CDR3: CASRPTGISYEQYF. As DNA, the CDR3 is TGTGCCAGCAGGCCTACAGGGATATCCTACGAGCAGTACTTC. The chain recombines TRBV27 with TRBJ2-7; the D gene is possibly TRBD1 (6 bases). The CDR3 consists of 14 residues. The germline V and J ends were trimmed by 6 bases and 1 base, with 13 bases remaining between them. Germline CDR1 is MNHEY and CDR2 is SMNVEV (reference sequence).

V is TRBV25-1 and J is TRBJ2-5; D is perhaps TRBD1 (5 bases). The V gene's germline CDR1 is MGHDK and CDR2 SYGVNS. V lost 3 bases, J lost 4 bases, and 12 bases lay in between. The length of the CDR3 is 14 residues. CDR3: CASSDSPGRETQYF. The CDR3 DNA reads TGTGCCAGCAGTGATTCTCCAGGGCGAGAGACCCAGTACTTC.

The V gene is TRBV7-3, the J gene TRBJ2-5; either TRBD1 or TRBD2 may fit D (6 bases each). Trimming removed 5 bases from V and 5 bases from J, with 15 bases in between. Per germline, CDR1 SGHTA and CDR2 FQGTGA. The CDR3 length is 14 residues. This chain's CDR3 is CASSPSGGGETQYF. DNA for the CDR3: TGTGCCAGCAGCCCATCCGGGGGCGGGGAGACCCAGTACTTC.

The rearrangement uses TRBV9 and TRBJ2-5; D might be TRBD1 (6 bases). Germline assignment: CDR1 SGDLS and CDR2 YYNGEE. The ends were cut back, 4 bases at V and 1 base at J, with 14 bases in the middle. CDR3 size: 15 residues. In DNA, the CDR3 is TGTGCCAGCAGCCTTGGGGGCAGGGGCCAAGAGACCCAGTACTTC. This encodes CASSLGGRGQETQYF. Full variable domain (missing parts from reference TRBV9 and TRBJ2-5): DSGVTQTPKHLITATGQRVTLRCSPRSGDLSVYWYQQSLDQGLQFLIQYYNGEERAKGNILERFSAQQFPDLHSELNLSSLELGDSALYFCASSLGGRGQETQYFGPGTRLLVL.

The chain has TRBV10-3 and TRBJ2-2, with D possibly TRBD2 on 5 matching bases. This CDR3 comprises 15 residues. V was trimmed by 0 bases and J by 3 bases, leaving 8 bases between them. CDR1 and CDR2 (germline): ENHRY, SYGVKD. The CDR3 DNA reads as TGTGCCATCAGTGAGTCGAACGGGGACACCGGGGAGCTGTTTTTT. Translation gives CAISESNGDTGELFF.

CDR3 sequence: CASTPRENGNTIYF. CDR3 DNA: TGTGCCAGTACACCCCGGGAGAACGGAAACACCATATATTTT. V and J are TRBV19 and TRBJ1-3; D is undetermined. V lost 7 bases to trimming and J lost 4 bases, with 14 bases between them. The germline V gene has CDR1 LNHDA and CDR2 SQIVND (reference sequence). The CDR3 consists of 14 residues.

The gene calls are TRBV18 and TRBJ2-5; a possible D gene is TRBD2 (6 bases). Germline-derived CDR1 and CDR2 are KGHSH and LQKENI. The CDR3 spans 12 residues. The V end lost 5 bases, the J end lost 3 bases, and 7 bases lay between the germline ends. In nucleotides, the CDR3 is TGTGCCAGCTCAACTAGCAAAGAGACCCAGTACTTC. Protein: CASSTSKETQYF.

V usage is TRBV6-1 and J usage is TRBJ2-7; possible D gene TRBD2, 6 bases. Germline CDR1 is MNHNS and CDR2 is SASEGT. The CDR3 covers 14 residues. V lost 5 bases to trimming and J lost 2 bases, with 13 bases between them. The CDR3 DNA sequence: TGTGCCAGCAGTCGGGGGTCGGGGCCCTACGAGCAGTACTTC. Translated: CASSRGSGPYEQYF.

J is TRBJ2-7 and V is TRBV28; 9 positions agree with TRBD2. The germline CDR1 and CDR2 sequences are MDHEN and SYDVKM. The V and J ends lost 3 bases and 1 base, in that order; junction bases with no gene match: 7. The CDR3 covers 16 residues. CDR3 in DNA: TGTGCCAGCAGTTTTACGCTAGCGGGGCTTTCCTACGAGCAGTACTTC. Amino acids: CASSFTLAGLSYEQYF.

The V gene is TRBV7-2, the J gene TRBJ1-2; TRBD1 is a possible D gene (6 bases). V was clipped by 0 bases and J by 4 bases, with 18 bases between them. Germline-derived CDR1 and CDR2 are SGHTA and FQGNSA. This CDR3 region has 17 residues. As DNA, the CDR3 is TGTGCCAGCAGCTTAGCTCAGCCAGGGCAGGGGACCTATGGCTACACCTTC. As protein: CASSLAQPGQGTYGYTF. The whole variable domain, remainder taken from reference TRBV7-2 and TRBJ1-2, is GAGVSQSPSNKVTEKGKDVELRCDPISGHTALYWYRQSLGQGLEFLIYFQGNSAPDKSGLPSDRFSAERTGGSVSTLTIQRTQQEDSAVYLCASSLAQPGQGTYGYTFGSGTRLTVV.

The V gene is TRBV12-5, the J gene TRBJ1-2; D not certain. Germline V gene lookup returns CDR1 LGHNT and CDR2 FRNRAP. The length of the CDR3 is 13 residues. V dropped 4 bases and J dropped 4 bases, with 10 bases sitting between them. In nucleotides, the CDR3 is TGTGCTAGTGGTTCCACTGATTCCTATGGCTACACCTTC. Its protein product is CASGSTDSYGYTF.

The chain couples TRBV19 to TRBJ1-5, with no clear D. Looked up from germline, CDR1 is LNHDA and CDR2 is SQIVND (reference sequence). The length of the CDR3 is 14 residues. V gave up 3 bases and J gave up 5 bases, with 11 bases separating them. The CDR3 nucleotides are TGTGCCAGTAGTATGAGCAGGTACGATCAGCCCCAGCATTTT. Protein: CASSMSRYDQPQHF.

The DNA for the CDR3 is TGTGCCAGCAGCCCGACAGGGACAAATAATTCACCCCTCCACTTT. Protein product: CASSPTGTNNSPLHF. The chain is built from TRBV7-2 and TRBJ1-6, with 7 bases identical to TRBD1. The CDR3 is 15 amino acids. Germline loops: CDR1 SGHTA, CDR2 FQGNSA. The junction had 6 bases not matched to a gene; V was cut back by 5 bases and J by 5 bases.

J is TRBJ2-7 and V is TRBV12-2; TRBD2 is taken as the D call from the table, unchecked against the DNA. TRBV12-2 is a pseudogene segment. CDR3 size: 19 residues. This CDR3 reads CASRLATRQLAGGRYEQYF. The CDR3 DNA sequence: TGTGCAAGTCGCTTAGCGACGCGGCAATTAGCGGGGGGTCGGTACGAGCAGTACTTC.

This sequence joins TRBV5-1 and TRBJ2-1; tentatively, D is TRBD2 (6 bases). V lost 0 bases to trimming and J lost 2 bases, with 9 bases between them. Germline V CDR1 and CDR2: SGHRS, YFSETQ. This CDR3 has 15 amino acids. The DNA for the CDR3 is TGCGCCAGCAGCTTGGCTAGCGCGACCTACAATGAGCAGTTCTTC. As protein: CASSLASATYNEQFF.

This clone has just one count. This chain connects TRBV10-1 to TRBJ2-3; D is possibly TRBD2 (5 bases). V lost 0 bases and J 0 bases, leaving 10 bases between the germline ends. Germline V gives CDR1 WNHNN, CDR2 SYGVQD (reference sequence). This CDR3 has 16 residues. The CDR3 region has the DNA TGCGCCAGCAGTGAGTCAGTCGGGGTGAGCACAGATACGCAGTATTTT. Amino acids: CASSESVGVSTDTQYF.

The rearrangement links TRBV6-1 to TRBJ2-7, with 7 bases that match TRBD1. The junction had 6 bases not matched to a gene; V was cut back by 4 bases and J by 6 bases. Germline CDR1 MNHNS, CDR2 SASEGT. The CDR3 covers 13 residues. This chain's CDR3 is CASSADRSREQYF. For the CDR3, the DNA is TGTGCCAGCAGTGCGGACAGGTCCCGCGAGCAGTACTTC.

The rearrangement joins TRBV7-9 to TRBJ2-7; tentatively, D is TRBD1 (5 bases). V was shortened by 9 bases and J by 6 bases, with 21 bases between the two germline ends. CDR3 length: 14 amino acids. Germline loops: CDR1 SEHNR, CDR2 FQNEAQ (reference sequence). CDR3 protein: CASRANRPIGEQYF. The CDR3 region has the DNA TGTGCCAGTCGGGCGAACAGGCCGATCGGCGAGCAGTACTTC. Combining the CDR3 with reference TRBV7-9 and TRBJ2-7 gives the whole variable domain DTGVSQNPRHKITKRGQNVTFRCDPISEHNRLYWYRQTLGQGPEFLTYFQNEAQLEKSRLLSDRFSAERPKGSFSTLEIQRTEQGDSAMYLCASRANRPIGEQYFGPGTRLTVT.

The chain joins TRBV18 to TRBJ2-7; possibly TRBD2 for D (5 bases). Trimming pared 0 bases from V and 4 bases from J, leaving 7 bases between. Per the germline V gene, CDR1 is KGHSH and CDR2 is LQKENI. This CDR3 contains 13 residues. CDR3 loop: CASSPPAGYEQYF. The CDR3 nucleotides read TGTGCCAGCTCACCACCGGCGGGTTACGAGCAGTACTTC.

The rearrangement joins TRBV6-1 to TRBJ1-1, with D uncertain. Trimming pared 2 bases from V and 11 bases from J, leaving 12 bases between. Germline V lookup: CDR1 MNHNS, CDR2 SASEGT. The CDR3 totals 12 residues. The CDR3 loop reads CASSELWGNAFF. The DNA of the CDR3 is TGTGCCAGCAGTGAACTTTGGGGAAATGCTTTCTTT.

The rearrangement joins TRBV11-3 to TRBJ2-1; possibly TRBD1 for D (6 bases). CDR1 is SGHNT and CDR2 is YENEEA in the germline V gene. V gave up 4 bases and J gave up 4 bases, with 14 bases separating them. This CDR3 contains 15 residues. CDR3 in DNA: TGTGCCAGCAGCTCCTCTGGGGGCGCGTACAATGAGCAGTTCTTC. Its protein is CASSSSGGAYNEQFF.

This clone has only one observation. The CDR3 does not end in the conserved phenylalanine or tryptophan, so this is likely a read error. V gene TRBV7-9 combines with J gene TRBJ1-1, with D possibly being TRBD1 (5 bases). The germline gives CDR1 SEHNR, CDR2 FQNEAQ (reference sequence). The CDR3 runs 15 residues. The ends were cut back, 4 bases at V and 4 bases at J, with 16 bases in the middle. The CDR3 protein is CASSSLGGGGTEAFL. The CDR3 nucleotides read TGTGCCAGCAGCTCCTTAGGTGGGGGGGGCACTGAAGCTTTCCTT.

The rearrangement joins TRBV5-5 to TRBJ2-7; 8 bases are a match to TRBD1. The junction had 15 bases not matched to a gene; V was cut back by 4 bases and J by 3 bases. The CDR3 totals 17 residues. Germline CDR1 is SGHKS and CDR2 is YYEKEE (reference sequence). CDR3 protein: CASSKPADRGPFYEQYF. CDR3 bases: TGTGCCAGCAGCAAACCGGCCGACAGGGGACCTTTCTACGAGCAGTACTTC.

V and J are TRBV19 and TRBJ2-7; 9 bases are shared with TRBD2. Trimming took 0 bases from V and 3 from J; bases not matched to a gene: 9. Looked up from germline, CDR1 is LNHDA and CDR2 is SQIVND (reference sequence). CDR3 size: 17 residues. CDR3 sequence: CASSIDPVRGGDYEQYF. The DNA for the CDR3 is TGTGCCAGTAGTATAGATCCGGTGCGGGGGGGCGACTACGAGCAGTACTTC.

This clone was observed a few times. CDR3 sequence reads: CASSFMGDGYTF. The DNA of the CDR3 is TGTGCCAGCAGCTTCATGGGCGATGGCTACACCTTC. The rearrangement joins TRBV7-9 to TRBJ1-2, with unresolved D. The CDR3 runs 12 residues. The germline CDR1 and CDR2 sequences are SEHNR and FQNEAQ (reference sequence). With 3 bases removed from V and 6 bases from J, the gap between germline ends came to 8 bases. Complete variable domain (other parts from reference TRBV7-9 and TRBJ1-2): DTGVSQNPRHKITKRGQNVTFRCDPISEHNRLYWYRQTLGQGPEFLTYFQNEAQLEKSRLLSDRFSAERPKGSFSTLEIQRTEQGDSAMYLCASSFMGDGYTFGSGTRLTVV.

This clone has only one observation. J is TRBJ2-1 and V is TRBV11-1; TRBD2 aligns across 8 bases. In germline, CDR1 is SGHAT, CDR2 FQDESV (reference sequence). Trimming cost V 7 bases and J 7 bases; bases outside gene matches: 6. The CDR3 is 13 amino acids. CDR3 nucleotides: TGTGCCAGCAACCGGGGGGGCGGGAATGAGCAGTTCTTC. Residues: CASNRGGGNEQFF.

The chain has TRBV5-4 and TRBJ2-7; 10 bases match TRBD1. V lost 0 bases to trimming and J lost 5 bases; unmatched junction nucleotides: 5. The CDR3 extends over 15 amino acids. Germline CDR1 SGHNT, CDR2 YYREEE (reference sequence). CDR3: CASSLEGTGVDEQYF. As DNA, the CDR3 is TGTGCCAGCAGCTTGGAAGGGACAGGGGTCGACGAGCAGTACTTC.